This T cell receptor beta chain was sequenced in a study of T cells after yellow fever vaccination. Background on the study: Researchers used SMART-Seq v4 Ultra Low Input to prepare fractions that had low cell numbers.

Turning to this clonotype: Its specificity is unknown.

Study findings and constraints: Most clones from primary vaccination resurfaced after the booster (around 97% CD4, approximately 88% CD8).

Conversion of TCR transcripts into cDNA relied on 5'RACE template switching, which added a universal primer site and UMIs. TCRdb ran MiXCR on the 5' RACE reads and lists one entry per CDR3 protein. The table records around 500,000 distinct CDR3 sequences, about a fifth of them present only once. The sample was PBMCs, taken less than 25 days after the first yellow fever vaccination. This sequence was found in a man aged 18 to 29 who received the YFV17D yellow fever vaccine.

This chain's CDR3 is CASCRQNNNQPQHF. For the CDR3, the DNA is TGTGCCAGCTGCAGGCAGAACAACAATCAGCCCCAGCATTTT. V and J are TRBV12-3 or TRBV12-4 and TRBJ1-5, with D unclear. There are 14 residues in the CDR3. Deletions cut 8 bases from V and 3 bases from J, with 14 bases between.